What follows are 27 T cell receptor beta chains derived from one specimen sequenced in a study of cytomegalovirus exposure and HLA in healthy donors. PCR employed 60 Vbeta and 13 Jbeta primers. Sequencing used immunoSEQ multiplex PCR; TCRdb keeps in-frame clones, though not all of them. The sample holds about 39,000 clones. The sequenced material came from PBMCs. The source is a woman aged 25 to 39 in good health and CMV-seropositive.

The chain uses TRBV5-6 and TRBJ2-2; 7 nucleotides line up with TRBD1. CDR1 and CDR2 (germline): SGHDT, YYEEEE. J was trimmed by 0 bases and V by 5 bases; bases with no gene match: 4. The CDR3 extends over 15 amino acids. DNA for the CDR3: TGTGCCAGCAGTTGGGGACAGACGAACACCGGGGAGCTGTTTTTT. Translating gives CASSWGQTNTGELFF.

The rearrangement joins TRBV19 to TRBJ1-4; no definite D call. V shed 5 bases and J shed 7 bases, with 14 bases lying between them. Germline CDR1 reads LNHDA; CDR2 reads SQIVND (reference sequence). The CDR3 consists of 14 residues. The CDR3 bases are TGTGCCAGTAGTGCGGGTCCCGCGGGTGAAAAACTGTTTTTT. It translates to CASSAGPAGEKLFF. Complete variable domain (other parts from reference TRBV19 and TRBJ1-4): DGGITQSPKYLFRKEGQNVTLSCEQNLNHDAMYWYRQDPGQGLRLIYYSQIVNDFQKGDIAEGYSVSREKKESFPLTVTSAQKNPTAFYLCASSAGPAGEKLFFGSGTQLSVL.

The rearrangement links TRBV5-1 to TRBJ2-2; a weak D match, TRBD1 (6 bases). This CDR3 contains 16 residues. CDR1 and CDR2 from the germline V gene are SGHRS and YFSETQ. V was shortened by 5 bases and J by 4 bases, with 18 bases between the two germline ends. The CDR3 coding sequence is TGCGCCAGCAGACTCTGGACTGGGGGCGGCACCGGGGAGCTGTTTTTT. Translating gives CASRLWTGGGTGELFF. Combining the CDR3 with reference TRBV5-1 and TRBJ2-2 gives the whole variable domain KAGVTQTPRYLIKTRGQQVTLSCSPISGHRSVSWYQQTPGQGLQFLFEYFSETQRNKGNFPGRFSGRQFSNSRSEMNVSTLELGDSALYLCASRLWTGGGTGELFFGEGSRLTVL.

The rearrangement links TRBV7-9 to TRBJ1-5; 8 bases map to TRBD1. This CDR3 has 14 residues. Germline CDR1 SEHNR, CDR2 FQNEAQ (reference sequence). The V segment lost 3 bases and the J segment 5 bases; nucleotides outside the gene matches: 3. CDR3 sequence reads: CASSFSDRDQPQHF. Here the CDR3 DNA reads TGTGCCAGCAGCTTCTCGGACAGGGATCAGCCCCAGCATTTT.

This chain connects TRBV6-1 to TRBJ1-1; tentative D call: TRBD1 (6 bases). Germline V gene data show CDR1 as MNHNS and CDR2 as SASEGT. The CDR3 is 13 amino acids. The V end was cut by 4 bases, the J end by 4 bases, with 10 bases between. CDR3: CASSVDSTTEAFF. The CDR3, as DNA: TGTGCCAGCAGTGTGGACAGTACCACTGAAGCTTTCTTT.

V is TRBV4-2 and J is TRBJ1-1; D is perhaps TRBD1 (6 bases). In germline, CDR1 is LGHNA, CDR2 YNFKEQ. The CDR3 has 14 residues. V lost 0 bases, J lost 5 bases, and 10 bases lay in between. The DNA of the CDR3 is TGTGCCAGCAGCCAAGATGCTAGGGGGACTGAAGCTTTCTTT. It encodes CASSQDARGTEAFF.

The chain combines TRBV18 with TRBJ1-4, with a weak D call TRBD1 (6 bases). The CDR3 length is 15 residues. In germline, CDR1 is KGHSH, CDR2 LQKENI. Trimming cost V 0 bases and J 10 bases, with 15 bases left between them. The DNA of the CDR3 is TGTGCCAGCTCACCACCGACCGGCAGAGGGGGAAAACTGTTTTTT. Its protein product is CASSPPTGRGGKLFF.

The chain combines TRBV28 with TRBJ1-1, with 8 bases fitting TRBD1. CDR1 is MDHEN and CDR2 is SYDVKM in the germline V gene. This CDR3 contains 15 residues. V gave up 3 bases and J gave up 1 base; unmatched junction bases: 4. The CDR3 is CASSFSGTGNTEAFF. The DNA of the CDR3 is TGTGCCAGCAGTTTCTCCGGGACAGGGAACACTGAAGCTTTCTTT.

V gene TRBV5-1 combines with J gene TRBJ1-1, with 8 bases that match TRBD1. The V gene end was trimmed by 2 bases and the J gene end by 2 bases; junction bases not matched to a gene: 2. Germline loops: CDR1 SGHRS, CDR2 YFSETQ. The CDR3 totals 14 residues. The CDR3 loop reads CASSLDRGNTEAFF. In DNA, the CDR3 is TGCGCCAGCAGCTTAGACAGGGGAAACACTGAAGCTTTCTTT.

The rearrangement joins TRBV5-1 to TRBJ1-2; 12 bases agree with TRBD1. Germline-derived CDR1 and CDR2 are SGHRS and YFSETQ. The trim removed 7 bases at V and 9 bases at J, leaving 10 bases unmatched. The CDR3 is 14 residues long. In DNA, the CDR3 is TGCGCCAGCCGTAGGGACAGGGGGCTTAATAGCTACACCTTC. Residues: CASRRDRGLNSYTF.

V gene TRBV5-3 combines with J gene TRBJ2-4; 7 bases line up with TRBD1. TRBV5-3 is known as an ORF, though its function is uncertain. The CDR3 sequence is 18 residues long. The V gene end was trimmed by 8 bases and the J gene end by 0 bases; junction bases not matched to a gene: 17. This chain's CDR3 is CASLGTVGCPIAKNIQYF. The CDR3 nucleotides read TGTGCCAGCCTTGGGACAGTGGGTTGCCCCATAGCCAAAAACATTCAGTACTTC.

The rearrangement uses TRBV10-3 and TRBJ1-2, with no clear D. CDR3 size: 13 residues. Deletions cut 4 bases from V and 7 bases from J, with 13 bases between. Germline loops: CDR1 ENHRY, CDR2 SYGVKD. The CDR3 coding sequence is TGTGCCATCAGTGGGTCCGGGGTGGGTGGCTACACCTTC. Translation gives CAISGSGVGGYTF.

The rearrangement links TRBV7-8 to TRBJ2-7; tentative D call: TRBD2 (5 bases). V was trimmed by 1 base and J by 2 bases, leaving 9 bases between them. CDR1 SGHVS and CDR2 FQNEAQ come from the germline V gene. This CDR3 is 14 amino acids long. CDR3 nucleotides: TGTGCCAGCAGCTTAGAGAGGGCGGCCTACGAGCAGTACTTC. It codes for CASSLERAAYEQYF.

The V call is TRBV11-3, the J call TRBJ2-5; maybe TRBD1 (6 bases). The CDR3 is 12 residues long. Germline values: CDR1 SGHNT, CDR2 YENEEA. Trimming left V 6 bases short and J 3 bases short, with 8 bases between. This chain's CDR3 is CASRSGEETQYF. CDR3 coding DNA: TGTGCCAGCAGATCAGGGGAAGAGACCCAGTACTTC.

The CDR3 DNA sequence: TGTGCCAGCAACTCAGGACAGGGACAAGCTTTCTTT. It translates to CASNSGQGQAFF. The genes are TRBV2 and TRBJ1-1, with 8 bases that match TRBD1. The V segment lost 7 bases and the J segment 9 bases; nucleotides outside the gene matches: 7. Germline lookup yields CDR1 SNHLY and CDR2 FYNNEI. This CDR3 is built from 12 residues.

The chain joins TRBV18 to TRBJ2-7; the D gene is possibly TRBD1 (5 bases). The germline V and J ends were trimmed by 5 bases and 3 bases, with 8 bases remaining between them. Germline V lookup: CDR1 KGHSH, CDR2 LQKENI. This CDR3 has 12 amino acids. DNA for the CDR3: TGTGCCAGCTCAGGCGACAGCTACGAGCAGTACTTC. This sequence encodes CASSGDSYEQYF.

V and J are TRBV19 and TRBJ2-1, with 12 nucleotides matching TRBD1. J was trimmed by 9 bases and V by 9 bases; bases with no gene match: 9. The CDR3 has 14 amino acids. The germline CDR1 and CDR2 sequences are LNHDA and SQIVND (reference sequence). The CDR3 loop is CASARDRGRGEQFF. CDR3 DNA sequence: TGTGCCAGCGCCCGGGACAGGGGGCGCGGTGAGCAGTTCTTC.

CDR3 residues: CASSFSGRRGKAFF. For the CDR3, the DNA is TGTGCCAGCAGTTTCTCTGGTCGTCGGGGAAAAGCTTTCTTT. The chain is built from TRBV28 and TRBJ1-1; D is unclear. Deletions cut 3 bases from V and 9 bases from J, with 17 bases between. This CDR3 is built from 14 residues. Germline CDR1 reads MDHEN; CDR2 reads SYDVKM.

The chain recombines TRBV5-1 with TRBJ1-5; no clear D. Trimming took off 0 bases at V and 2 bases at J, with 6 bases between the two ends. The CDR3 sequence is 14 residues long. The germline gives CDR1 SGHRS, CDR2 YFSETQ. CDR3 coding DNA: TGCGCCAGCAGCTTGGTCCCCGGCAATCAGCCCCAGCATTTT. It codes for CASSLVPGNQPQHF.

V and J are TRBV19 and TRBJ1-4; a possible D gene is TRBD1 (5 bases). The ends were cut back, 6 bases at V and 0 bases at J, with 17 bases in the middle. The CDR3 totals 17 residues. From germline, CDR1 is LNHDA and CDR2 SQIVND (reference sequence). The CDR3, as DNA: TGTGCCAGTAGGAGTTCAGGGCGGCTTGCAACTAATGAAAAACTGTTTTTT. It translates to CASRSSGRLATNEKLFF.

The chain recombines TRBV4-1 with TRBJ2-2; unclear D gene. V lost 0 bases and J 7 bases, leaving 15 bases between the germline ends. Germline CDR1 and CDR2: MGHRA and YSYEKL. The CDR3 consists of 16 residues. DNA of the CDR3: TGCGCCAGCAGCCAAGAACCAGGAACTTACGGCGGGGAGCTGTTTTTT. Translating gives CASSQEPGTYGGELFF.

V and J are TRBV7-9 and TRBJ1-6; 7 positions match TRBD1. The junction had 4 bases not matched to a gene; V was cut back by 1 base and J by 7 bases. Germline CDR1 SEHNR, CDR2 FQNEAQ (reference sequence). This CDR3 is 15 amino acids long. CDR3 residues: CASSLVLTGNSPLHF. CDR3 bases: TGTGCCAGCAGCTTAGTATTGACAGGGAATTCACCCCTCCACTTT. Variable domain in full (rest from reference TRBV7-9 and TRBJ1-6): DTGVSQNPRHKITKRGQNVTFRCDPISEHNRLYWYRQTLGQGPEFLTYFQNEAQLEKSRLLSDRFSAERPKGSFSTLEIQRTEQGDSAMYLCASSLVLTGNSPLHFGNGTRLTVT.

The V call is TRBV25-1, the J call TRBJ2-3; tentative D call: TRBD2 (6 bases). Per the germline V gene, CDR1 is MGHDK and CDR2 is SYGVNS. The CDR3 has 15 amino acids. Trimming took 2 bases from V and 3 from J, leaving 12 bases between them. The CDR3 DNA sequence: TGTGCCAGCAGTGAAGAGGTGGGGGGAACAGATACGCAGTATTTT. Translating gives CASSEEVGGTDTQYF.

The chain carries TRBV6-5 and TRBJ2-5; D perhaps matches TRBD1 (5 bases). The DNA end favors TRBJ2-7, so the J call may be wrong. Germline V gene data show CDR1 as MNHEY and CDR2 as SVGAGI. The CDR3 totals 15 residues. CDR3 sequence (DNA): TGTGCCAGCAGGATGCAGGGCATCTACTCCTACGAGCAGTACTTC. Its protein product is CASRMQGIYSYEQYF.

CDR3 sequence (DNA): TGTGCCAGCAGTTTAATCAGGGGTGGAAATCAGCCCCAGCATTTT. Translation gives CASSLIRGGNQPQHF. The genes are TRBV28 and TRBJ1-5; tentative D call: TRBD1 (6 bases). The CDR3 length is 15 residues. V was trimmed by 2 bases and J by 4 bases, leaving 12 bases between them. Germline V CDR1 and CDR2: MDHEN, SYDVKM.

The chain is built from TRBV5-6 and TRBJ2-3, with D tentatively TRBD2 (6 bases). The CDR3 extends over 15 amino acids. Germline V gene lookup returns CDR1 SGHDT and CDR2 YYEEEE. V was cut by 4 bases and J by 1 base, with 13 bases left in between. DNA for the CDR3: TGTGCCAGCAGCCAAATCGGGGGAGGCACAGATACGCAGTATTTT. It specifies CASSQIGGGTDTQYF.

The chain carries TRBV19 and TRBJ2-1; 7 nucleotides line up with TRBD2. Trimming cost V 0 bases and J 5 bases; bases outside gene matches: 10. This CDR3 is built from 17 residues. Looked up from germline, CDR1 is LNHDA and CDR2 is SQIVND (reference sequence). The CDR3 nucleotides read TGTGCCAGTAGTATAGACGGAGCGGGGCGGTCCGACAATGAGCAGTTCTTC. It specifies CASSIDGAGRSDNEQFF.